This TCR beta chain comes out of a study of Ad26.COV2.S vaccination and SARS-CoV-2 variants. The method was immunoSEQ multiplex PCR; TCRdb's version includes in-frame clones alone and lacks a portion of them. This sample yields approximately 150,000 clones, of which about nine tenths are seen a single time; approximately 5% belongs to the top ten. The CDR3 runs 15 residues. Germline assignment: CDR1 SGHRS and CDR2 YFSETQ. The ends lost 0 bases at V and 8 bases at J; junction bases unmatched: 10. Study-level findings and limits: People who got the vaccine or the placebo had similar non-spike TCR breadth. It was reported that spike-specific CD8+ and CD4+ T cell responses were substantially broad after vaccination. Ad26.COV2.S recipients had broader spike-specific TCRs (P = 0.0014).

Notes on this clone: What it binds is not known.

The chain couples TRBV5-1 to TRBJ1-2; 7 nucleotides line up with TRBD1. This receptor was identified in a human donor who had recovered from COVID-19. The input for sequencing was peripheral blood, taken after recovery from COVID-19. The CDR3 reads CASSLGQGEFQGYTF. DNA of the CDR3: TGCGCCAGCAGCTTGGGACAGGGAGAATTTCAGGGCTACACCTTC.